This T cell receptor beta chain originates from a study of blood T cell repertoires in COVID-19. Study as a whole: Samples of COVID-19 (acute and convalescent) were obtained from the United States, Italy and Spain.

In the authors' workflow: Amplification of reference gene primers provided the estimated nucleated cell counts. Data came from immunoSEQ multiplex PCR; TCRdb stores just in-frame clones and leaves some out. V and J calls and clone size are copied from that table; D and trimming were computed from the DNA. Among more than 200,000 clones listed, around 90% were seen once. Per the germline V gene, CDR1 is SNHLY and CDR2 is FYNNEI. After removal of 6 bases from V and 5 bases from J, the junction contained 3 bases not matched to a gene. The CDR3 runs to 14 residues. This clone was observed a few times. Other DNA sequences in this specimen translate into the identical CDR3.

V gene TRBV2 combines with J gene TRBJ2-2; 10 bases are shared with TRBD2. Sequenced: peripheral blood. This clonotype originated in a man older than 75 with acute or convalescent COVID-19. This CDR3 is CASSLTSGTGELFF. In nucleotides, the CDR3 is TGTGCCAGCAGCCTGACTAGCGGGACCGGGGAGCTGTTTTTT.